This is a list of T cell receptor beta chains from one sample in a study of regulatory T cells in long-lasting Graves disease. TCRdb reprocessed the multiplex PCR reads via MiXCR and lists one record per CDR3 protein. The sample shows 400,000 or so distinct CDR3 sequences, less than 25% of them seen only once. Source: peripheral blood mononuclear cells (PBMCs), taken when the disease was refractory, from a patient treated with antithyroid drugs. Receptors were obtained from a female donor with Graves disease. The CDR3 runs from the conserved cysteine through the conserved F or W. Fields, in order: V gene, CDR3 length, J gene, clone size, D gene, CDR3 DNA, CDR3 protein. A D gene is named only where the DNA matches it firmly. Clone sizes are given selectively: once, few, many, or a class where the clone is expanded.

TRBV28	13	TRBJ1-1	many	TRBD1	TGTGCCAGCAGTCCACAGGGGGCAACTGAAGCTTTCTTT	CASSPQGATEAFF
TRBV28	14	TRBJ2-7	.	.	TGTGCCAGCAGTTTATTTCGGGGCACCTACGAGCAGTACTTC	CASSLFRGTYEQYF
TRBV28	13	TRBJ1-2	.	.	TGTGCCAGCACCGAACCTGCTAACTATGGCTACACCTTC	CASTEPANYGYTF
TRBV5-1	13	TRBJ1-2	.	.	TGCGCCAGCAGCTTGGCAGGGAGGAGTGGCTACACCTTC	CASSLAGRSGYTF
TRBV27	14	TRBJ2-5	few	.	TGTGCCAGCAGTTTCCTCGGCAGCCAAGAGACCCAGTACTTC	CASSFLGSQETQYF
TRBV14	17	TRBJ2-5	few	.	TGTGCCAGCAGCCAAGGAGGGCGGGACGCTGCACAAGAGACCCAGTACTTC	CASSQGGRDAAQETQYF
TRBV20-1	13	TRBJ1-3	.	.	TGCAGTGCTACAATAGCGGTTGGAAACACCATATATTTT	CSATIAVGNTIYF
TRBV7-9	14	TRBJ2-7	few	.	TGTGCCAGCAGCTTGAGCGTCCTGGAAGGCGAGCAGTACTTC	CASSLSVLEGEQYF
TRBV6-5	16	TRBJ2-5	.	.	TGTGCCAGCAGTTACTCGATCTCAGACGGGCCAGAGACCCAGTACTTC	CASSYSISDGPETQYF
TRBV6-1	13	TRBJ1-2	many	.	TGTGCCAGCGAAGCGGAGGGTATGCGTGGCTACACCTTC	CASEAEGMRGYTF
TRBV6-1	17	TRBJ2-2	once	TRBD1	TGTGCCAGCAGTGAAGTTAGGACAGGGGCAAACACCGGGGAGCTGTTTTTT	CASSEVRTGANTGELFF
TRBV28	14	TRBJ1-5	.	.	TGTGCCAGCACTAACTGGGGGAGAAATCAGCCCCGGCATTTT	CASTNWGRNQPRHF
TRBV29-1	14	TRBJ2-1	few	TRBD2	TGCAGCGTTGGGACTAGCCCGTCCTACAATGAGCAGTTCTTC	CSVGTSPSYNEQFF
TRBV10-3	15	TRBJ2-5	many	.	TGTGCCACCCTAGAGCGCGACTCCGCGGGGGAGACCCAGTACTTC	CATLERDSAGETQYF
TRBV5-1	16	TRBJ1-4	.	.	TGCGCCAGCAGCTTGGCCGGATTTTCAACTAATGAAAAACTGTTTTTT	CASSLAGFSTNEKLFF
TRBV7-3	18	TRBJ2-1	few	.	TGTGCCAGCAGCCACGTCCCCGCTAGCCAATTCTCCTACAATGAGCAGTTCTTC	CASSHVPASQFSYNEQFF
TRBV7-2	14	TRBJ2-4	few	.	TGTGCCAGCAGCTTAGGGGGGGTCAAAAACATTCAGTACTTC	CASSLGGVKNIQYF
TRBV5-1	12	TRBJ2-1	.	.	TGCGCCAGCAGCTCCAACCACAATGAGCAGTTCTTC	CASSSNHNEQFF
TRBV10-3	13	TRBJ2-5	many	.	TGTGCCATCAGTACAGGCTCCCAAGAGACCCAGTACTTC	CAISTGSQETQYF
TRBV18	14	TRBJ1-5	.	.	TGTGCCAGCTCATTGACAGAACGCAATCAGCCCCAGCATTTT	CASSLTERNQPQHF
TRBV30	13	TRBJ1-6	.	.	TGTGCCTGGAGTATCCAGTATAATTCACCCCTCCACTTT	CAWSIQYNSPLHF
TRBV7-9	17	TRBJ1-2	few	TRBD1	TGTGCCAGCAGCTTCTATACCGGGACAGGGGGAGGGAATGGCTACACCTTC	CASSFYTGTGGGNGYTF
TRBV20-1	14	TRBJ2-3	.	TRBD2	TGCAGTGCTACCGGTGCAGCGGGAGCTGATACGCAGTATTTT	CSATGAAGADTQYF
TRBV7-3	17	TRBJ2-2	.	TRBD1	TGTGCCAGCAGCTTAGCCGGGGAAGCGACAGGGGCCGGGGAGCTGTTTTTT	CASSLAGEATGAGELFF
TRBV7-9	15	TRBJ2-7	.	TRBD2	TGTGCCAGCAGCTCGGGACTAGCGGGGCCCTACGAGCAGTACTTC	CASSSGLAGPYEQYF
TRBV19	13	TRBJ1-5	.	.	TGTGCCAGTAGTCAAGGACGGCATCAGCCCCAGCATTTT	CASSQGRHQPQHF
TRBV10-3	12	TRBJ2-7	.	TRBD2	TGTGCCATCAGTGAGGCTACCGGGACTACGTACTTC	CAISEATGTTYF
TRBV29-1	15	TRBJ2-1	.	TRBD2	TGCAGCGTTGAGACACTAGCGGGAGAGGGCAATGAGCAGTTCTTC	CSVETLAGEGNEQFF
TRBV18	17	TRBJ2-7	few	TRBD2	TGTGCCAGCTCACCGGGGGGGGAATTTGGTCTCTCCTACGAGCAGTACTTC	CASSPGGEFGLSYEQYF
TRBV3-1	14	TRBJ2-6	many	.	TGTGCCAGCAGCCAAGGGGACGGGGCCAACGTCCTGACTTTC	CASSQGDGANVLTF
TRBV28	14	TRBJ2-5	.	TRBD2	TGTGCCAGCAGTGCAGAAGCGGGAGAAGAGACCCAGTACTTC	CASSAEAGEETQYF
TRBV2	15	TRBJ2-1	.	.	TGTGCCAGCAGGTATAGCGTGAGCTCCTACAATGAGCAGTTCTTC	CASRYSVSSYNEQFF
TRBV28	15	TRBJ1-6	many	TRBD1	TGTGCCAGCAGTTTCCAGACAGGGAAGTATTCACCCCTCCACTTT	CASSFQTGKYSPLHF
TRBV28	15	TRBJ1-5	.	.	TGTGCCAGCAGTGAAGCAGCACTTCCTCGGAAGCCCCAGCATTTT	CASSEAALPRKPQHF
TRBV20-1	13	TRBJ2-7	many	.	TGCAGTGCTACACAGGACCTGGCCTACGAGCAGTACTTC	CSATQDLAYEQYF
TRBV9	12	TRBJ1-1	.	.	TGTGCCAGCAGCGTAGATTCCACTGAAGCTTTCTTT	CASSVDSTEAFF
TRBV6-1	15	TRBJ1-6	.	.	TGTGCCAGCAGACAGATACAGGGTGGCAATTCACCCCTCCACTTT	CASRQIQGGNSPLHF
TRBV28	17	TRBJ1-1	many	TRBD1	TGTGCCAGCAGACCAGTAGGGACAGGAGTCGCGAACACTGAAGCTTTCTTT	CASRPVGTGVANTEAFF
TRBV19	15	TRBJ2-2	few	.	TGTGCCAGTCGGATAGGACACGCGAACACCGGGGAGCTGTTTTTT	CASRIGHANTGELFF
TRBV9	16	TRBJ2-2	.	.	TGTGCCAGCAGCGTAGAGGACAGACTAGCTACCGGGGAGCTGTTTTTT	CASSVEDRLATGELFF
TRBV29-1	13	TRBJ2-5	.	.	TGCAGCGGCCGGGGCGGCGGCCTAGAGACCCAGTACTTC	CSGRGGGLETQYF
TRBV30	14	TRBJ2-7	.	TRBD2	TGTGCCTGGAGTGTAGTAGCGGGAGCTGCCGAGCAGTACTTC	CAWSVVAGAAEQYF